This T cell receptor (beta chain) comes out of a study of control samples from healthy donors and cancer patients. CDR3 size: 17 residues. The germline gives CDR1 PRHDT, CDR2 FYEKMQ (reference sequence). V was trimmed by 0 bases and J by 3 bases, leaving 15 bases between them. The method was immunoSEQ multiplex PCR; TCRdb's version includes in-frame clones alone and lacks a portion of them. This sample has approximately 100,000 clones, with 90% found just once. The chain employs TRBV13 and TRBJ1-3; possible D gene TRBD1, 6 bases. The sequencing sample was made of blood. This clonotype was sampled from a human donor in good health. The donor label of this sample is uncertain. CDR3: CASSLGMGGRVGNTIYF. Here the CDR3 DNA reads TGTGCCAGCAGCTTAGGCATGGGGGGCCGGGTTGGAAACACCATATATTTT.